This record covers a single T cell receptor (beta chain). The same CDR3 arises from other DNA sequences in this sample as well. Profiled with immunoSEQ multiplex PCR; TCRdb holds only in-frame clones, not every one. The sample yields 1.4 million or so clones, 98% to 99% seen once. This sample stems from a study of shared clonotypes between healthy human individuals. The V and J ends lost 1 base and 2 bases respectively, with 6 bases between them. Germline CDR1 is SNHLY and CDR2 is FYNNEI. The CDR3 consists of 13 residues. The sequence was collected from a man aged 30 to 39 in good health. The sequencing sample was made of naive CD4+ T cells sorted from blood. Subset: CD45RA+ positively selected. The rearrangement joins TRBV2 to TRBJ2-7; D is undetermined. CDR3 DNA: TGTGCCAGCAGTGAAGTCAGAGCCTACGAGCAGTACTTC. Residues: CASSEVRAYEQYF.